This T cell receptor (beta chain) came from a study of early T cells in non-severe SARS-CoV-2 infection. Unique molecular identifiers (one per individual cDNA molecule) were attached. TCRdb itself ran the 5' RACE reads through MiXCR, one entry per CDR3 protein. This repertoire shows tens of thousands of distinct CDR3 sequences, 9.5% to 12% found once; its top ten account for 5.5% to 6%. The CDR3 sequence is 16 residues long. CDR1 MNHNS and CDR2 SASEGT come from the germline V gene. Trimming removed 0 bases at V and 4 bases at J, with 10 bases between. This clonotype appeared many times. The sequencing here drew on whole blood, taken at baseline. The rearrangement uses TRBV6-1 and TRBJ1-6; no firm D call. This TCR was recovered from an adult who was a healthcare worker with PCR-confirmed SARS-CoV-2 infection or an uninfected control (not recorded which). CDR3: CASSEANSLYNSPLHF. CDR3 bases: TGTGCCAGCAGTGAAGCGAATTCGCTTTATAATTCACCCCTCCACTTT.